The table lists the clone carrying this TCR beta chain with many counts. This CDR3 has 13 amino acids. After removal of 7 bases from V and 7 bases from J, the junction contained 9 bases not matched to a gene. The germline gives CDR1 SNHLY, CDR2 FYNNEI. Amplified regions were TCR beta CDR3 sequences from RNA transcripts. First-round RT-PCR targeting the TCR CDR3 was performed with the HTBI primer set. TCRdb ran MiXCR on the multiplex PCR reads and lists one entry per CDR3 protein. The data show hundreds of thousands of distinct CDR3 sequences, 15% to 20% seen once. The data were taken from a study of T cells in Graves' hyperthyroidism and ophthalmopathy.

The source material was blood. The V gene is TRBV2, the J gene TRBJ1-2, with 7 bases lining up with TRBD1. The origin of this receptor is a woman aged 18 to 35 with Graves' ophthalmopathy. Here the CDR3 DNA reads TGTGCCAGCAAGCCGACAGGGACGGGTGGCTACACCTTC. It is translated as CASKPTGTGGYTF.